The sequence of this TCR beta chain was determined in a study of shared clonotypes between healthy human individuals. The study, taken as a whole, reports: Naive subsets typically showed greater estimated richness than memory subsets.

Positive CCR7 selection of CD45RO-negative cells yielded the naive CD8 cells, and terminally differentiated effector memory CD45RA+ cells were excluded. Every one of the donors was a Caucasian adult that lived in Nashville, Tennessee. The CDR3 is 16 amino acids. CDR1 LNHNV and CDR2 YYDKDF come from the germline V gene (reference sequence). Trimming took 0 bases from V and 9 from J, leaving 18 bases between them. In the case of this clone: Its target is not known.

TCRdb's copy holds only in-frame clones and misses some; the assay was immunoSEQ multiplex PCR. The table has about 2.1 million clones, more than 85% seen once; the top ten hold around 1.7%. The sample taken for sequencing was naive CD8+ T cells from PBMCs. The chain recombines TRBV15 with TRBJ2-1; the D is unclear. The receptor was isolated from a man aged 18 to 29 in good health. Some clones in this sample may be carry-over from other donors' samples. The CDR3 DNA reads as TGTGCCACCAGCAGAGAAGTAGCACCCCTCCGGCTTGAGCAGTTCTTC. It encodes CATSREVAPLRLEQFF.